This section outlines one TCR beta chain sequence together with its context. Trimming shortened V by 4 bases and J by 8 bases, and 11 bases separated the two germline ends. The germline CDR1 and CDR2 sequences are SGHTA and FQGNSA. The CDR3 extends over 12 amino acids. The data originate from a study of T cell responses to AZD1222 COVID-19 vaccine. Pooled in the analysis were second doses at about 4 or about 12 weeks. Libraries were prepared by immunoSEQ multiplex PCR; TCRdb keeps only in-frame clonotypes and omits some of them. The table records 140,000 to 150,000 clones, around 90% of them present only once.

The V gene is TRBV7-2, the J gene TRBJ1-2; no firm D call. This specimen consisted of peripheral blood, obtained 28 days after the second AZD1222 dose. This clonotype was obtained from an adult who received the AZD1222 COVID-19 vaccine. The CDR3 DNA sequence: TGTGCCAGCAGCTCGTCTAAGGGAGGCTACACCTTC. This gives the protein CASSSSKGGYTF.